This T cell receptor (beta chain) was recorded in a study of cytomegalovirus exposure and HLA in healthy donors. The PCR made use of 60 Vbeta and 13 Jbeta primers. TCRdb's copy holds only in-frame clones and misses some; the assay was immunoSEQ multiplex PCR. The repertoire holds roughly 100,000 clones, with 82% as singletons. From germline, CDR1 is SGHTS and CDR2 YDEGEE. This CDR3 has 15 residues. J gave up 4 bases and V 4 bases, and 6 bases lay outside the gene matches. On this clone itself: Its antigen is still unknown.

Whole-study findings and limits: A few chains tied to CMV proved CMV antigen-specific in vitro.

Material for sequencing was PBMCs. The chain recombines TRBV5-8 with TRBJ2-3, with TRBD2 identical over 10 bases. The sequence derives from a man aged 50 to 60 in good health and CMV-seronegative. CDR3 amino acids: CASSLRLAGSDTQYF. CDR3 coding DNA: TGTGCCAGCAGCCTCAGACTAGCGGGTTCAGATACGCAGTATTTT.